Listed here are 20 T cell receptor beta chains from one sample, sequenced in a study of blood T cell repertoires in COVID-19. The data were produced by immunoSEQ multiplex PCR, yet TCRdb's version contains in-frame clones alone and is incomplete. The table lists around 280,000 clones, about 82% of them singletons, with around 4% in the top ten. Sequencing was done on a sample of peripheral blood. The receptor source for this set is a woman in her forties or fifties with active or convalescent COVID-19.

A single count supports this clone. The CDR3 coding sequence is TGTGCCAGCAGACCACAAAGGACAAGCTCCTATAATTCACCCCTCCACTTT. It codes for CASRPQRTSSYNSPLHF. The chain employs TRBV28 and TRBJ1-6, with D perhaps TRBD1 (5 bases). Trimming cost V 6 bases and J 0 bases, with 15 bases left between them. The length of the CDR3 is 17 residues. Germline values: CDR1 MDHEN, CDR2 SYDVKM.

The V call is TRBV5-4, the J call TRBJ2-7; 13 bases map to TRBD2. The CDR3 sequence is 18 residues long. Germline values: CDR1 SGHNT, CDR2 YYREEE (reference sequence). J lost 1 base, V lost 4 bases, and 11 bases had no gene match. The CDR3 loop is CASSPQGLAGRVSYEQYF. The CDR3 coding sequence is TGTGCCAGCAGCCCCCAGGGACTAGCGGGACGGGTTTCCTACGAGCAGTACTTC.

The chain combines TRBV2 with TRBJ2-1; the match to TRBD2 covers 8 bases. V was pared by 6 bases and J by 4 bases, with 8 bases of the junction left unmatched. Germline lookup yields CDR1 SNHLY and CDR2 FYNNEI. This CDR3 is built from 15 residues. The CDR3 loop reads CASSPIAGQYNEQFF. The CDR3 region has the DNA TGTGCCAGCAGCCCAATAGCGGGACAATACAATGAGCAGTTCTTC. Looking up the rest from reference TRBV2 and TRBJ2-1 gives the full variable domain: EPEVTQTPSHQVTQMGQEVILRCVPISNHLYFYWYRQILGQKVEFLVSFYNNEISEKSEIFDDQFSVERPDGSNFTLKIRSTKLEDSAMYFCASSPIAGQYNEQFFGPGTRLTVL.

The chain joins TRBV18 to TRBJ2-1; 13 nucleotides align to TRBD2. The CDR3 runs to 14 residues. J was trimmed by 10 bases and V by 5 bases; bases with no gene match: 5. Germline V gene data show CDR1 as KGHSH and CDR2 as LQKENI. CDR3 in amino acids: CASSGTSGEREQFF. The CDR3 DNA reads TGTGCCAGCTCAGGGACTAGCGGGGAGAGGGAGCAGTTCTTC.

Concerning this clone: Other DNA sequences within the sample encode an identical CDR3. The genes are TRBV6-5 and TRBJ1-2, with 9 bases fitting TRBD1. This CDR3 spans 11 amino acids. Germline CDR1 and CDR2: MNHEY and SVGAGI. Losses at the gene ends were 8 bases for V and 7 bases for J; bases not matched to a gene: 2. CDR3 sequence: CASGTGLGYTF. The CDR3 DNA is TGTGCCAGCGGGACAGGGCTTGGCTACACCTTC.

The chain carries TRBV30 and TRBJ2-1; D uncertain. Germline values: CDR1 GTSNPN, CDR2 SVGIG (reference sequence). Trimming took off 0 bases at V and 8 bases at J, with 11 bases between the two ends. This CDR3 is 13 amino acids long. Here the CDR3 DNA reads TGTGCCTGGAGTGTACCACCTACCCATGAGCAGTTCTTC. It encodes CAWSVPPTHEQFF. Using reference TRBV30 and TRBJ2-1 for the parts outside the CDR3, the full variable domain is SQTIHQWPATLVQPVGSPLSLECTVEGTSNPNLYWYRQAAGRGLQLLFYSVGIGQISSEVPQNLSASRPQDRQFILSSKKLLLSDSGFYLCAWSVPPTHEQFFGPGTRLTVL.

This clone was counted a single time. The genes are TRBV28 and TRBJ2-7; 9 bases are a match to TRBD2. Germline V gene data show CDR1 as MDHEN and CDR2 as SYDVKM. The CDR3 runs to 12 residues. The V gene end was trimmed by 8 bases and the J gene end by 3 bases; junction bases not matched to a gene: 2. The CDR3 loop reads CASGTSRYEQYF. The CDR3 DNA reads as TGTGCCAGCGGGACTAGCCGCTACGAGCAGTACTTC.

This clone was recorded a few times. The V and J genes are TRBV10-3 and TRBJ1-2; the D gene is possibly TRBD1 (6 bases). Trimming took 5 bases from V and 6 from J, leaving 16 bases between them. The CDR3 has 14 amino acids. The V gene's germline CDR1 is ENHRY and CDR2 SYGVKD. CDR3 amino acids: CAISSAGAGDGYTF. CDR3 coding DNA: TGTGCCATCAGTTCGGCAGGGGCTGGGGATGGCTACACCTTC.

This sequence joins TRBV12-5 and TRBJ2-3, with D perhaps matching TRBD1 (5 bases). Germline CDR1 and CDR2: LGHNT and FRNRAP. This CDR3 is 15 amino acids long. V was clipped by 5 bases and J by 1 base, with 13 bases between them. The CDR3 DNA follows: TGTGCTAGTGGTACCAGGGTAAGGGGCACAGATACGCAGTATTTT. It is translated as CASGTRVRGTDTQYF.

The chain carries TRBV12-3 or TRBV12-4 and TRBJ2-5; D gene unclear. The CDR3 covers 12 residues. Deletions cut 2 bases from V and 4 bases from J, with 5 bases between. The CDR3 DNA reads as TGTGCCAGCAGTTTATCAGGAGAGACCCAGTACTTC. It translates to CASSLSGETQYF.

The genes are TRBV5-1 and TRBJ2-3; D remains unclear. Trimming pared 7 bases from V and 4 bases from J, leaving 10 bases between. Germline V lookup: CDR1 SGHRS, CDR2 YFSETQ. This CDR3 has 12 residues. CDR3 DNA sequence: TGCGCCAGCCGTACTTTCCCAGATACGCAGTATTTT. Its protein is CASRTFPDTQYF.

CDR3 protein: CASSGQGRINQPQHF. The DNA of the CDR3 is TGTGCCAGCAGTGGACAGGGCCGCATCAATCAGCCCCAGCATTTT. This rearrangement joins TRBV6-6 to TRBJ1-5; 8 bases agree with TRBD1. Unmatched junction bases numbered 6, after V lost 5 bases and J lost 3 bases. Germline-derived CDR1 and CDR2 are MNHNY and SVGAGI (reference sequence). The CDR3 has 15 amino acids.

The V and J genes are TRBV20-1 and TRBJ1-1; tentative D call: TRBD1 (6 bases). The germline gives CDR1 DFQATT, CDR2 SNEGSKA (reference sequence). The CDR3 runs to 12 residues. V lost 3 bases and J lost 6, with 11 bases in between. The CDR3 is CSASNRVSEAFF. CDR3 bases: TGCAGTGCTAGTAACAGGGTATCTGAAGCTTTCTTT.

The chain links TRBV5-5 to TRBJ2-1, with D possibly matching TRBD2 (6 bases). The germline gives CDR1 SGHKS, CDR2 YYEKEE (reference sequence). The CDR3 consists of 12 residues. Trimming pared 4 bases from V and 8 bases from J, leaving 10 bases between. CDR3 nucleotides: TGTGCCAGCAGCCGGAGGGGTTATGAGCAGTTCTTC. Its protein product is CASSRRGYEQFF.

This clone was counted a few times. This chain joins TRBV19 and TRBJ1-6; D remains ambiguous. The CDR3 runs 13 residues. Germline V gene lookup returns CDR1 LNHDA and CDR2 SQIVND (reference sequence). Between the trimmed V and J ends, which lost 7 bases and 9 bases, there was a span of 13 bases. The CDR3 is CASTAGYSSPLHF. The CDR3 nucleotides are TGTGCCAGTACCGCGGGGTACAGTTCACCCCTCCACTTT.

This chain's CDR3 is CASSLPRDRGPPEAFF. In DNA form, the CDR3 reads TGCGCCAGCAGTCTCCCCAGGGACAGGGGCCCACCTGAAGCTTTCTTT. J is TRBJ1-1 and V is TRBV23-1; 10 bases line up with TRBD1. TRBV23-1 is marked as an open reading frame, function uncertain. The length of the CDR3 is 16 residues. J lost 6 bases, V lost 4 bases, and 11 bases had no gene match.

The chain has TRBV5-6 and TRBJ2-3; TRBD2 matches at 11 bases. V was pared by 4 bases and J by 1 base, with 11 bases of the junction left unmatched. The germline V gene encodes CDR1 SGHDT and CDR2 YYEEEE. The length of the CDR3 is 18 residues. The CDR3 coding sequence is TGTGCCAGCAGCAAACTAGCGGGAGTCTTCCAGGGCACAGATACGCAGTATTTT. The encoded protein is CASSKLAGVFQGTDTQYF. The full variable domain, completed using reference TRBV5-6 and TRBJ2-3, is DAGVTQSPTHLIKTRGQQVTLRCSPKSGHDTVSWYQQALGQGPQFIFQYYEEEERQRGNFPDRFSGHQFPNYSSELNVNALLLGDSALYLCASSKLAGVFQGTDTQYFGPGTRLTVL.

V gene TRBV10-3 combines with J gene TRBJ2-7; 12 nucleotides align to TRBD2. Germline trimming cut 5 bases from V and 1 base from J; bases unmatched to any gene: 9. The CDR3 contains 17 residues. Germline V CDR1 and CDR2: ENHRY, SYGVKD. The CDR3 nucleotides read TGTGCCATCAGTCCGATAACTAGCGGGAGGCTATCCTACGAGCAGTACTTC. It specifies CAISPITSGRLSYEQYF.

V and J are TRBV28 and TRBJ1-5, with 7 nucleotides matching TRBD1. V was clipped by 3 bases and J by 3 bases; unmatched bases: 17. The germline V gene encodes CDR1 MDHEN and CDR2 SYDVKM. The CDR3 sequence is 19 residues long. The CDR3 nucleotides read TGTGCCAGCAGTTTGAGACGCGGGACAGTCGGGGGTCTCAATCAGCCCCAGCATTTT. This gives the protein CASSLRRGTVGGLNQPQHF.

V usage is TRBV28 and J usage is TRBJ1-5; the D gene is possibly TRBD1 (6 bases). CDR1 and CDR2 (germline): MDHEN, SYDVKM. V lost 5 bases and J lost 4, with 15 bases in between. The CDR3 runs 15 residues. CDR3 DNA: TGTGCCAGCAGTCGATACGCACAGGGAAATCAGCCCCAGCATTTT. Its protein is CASSRYAQGNQPQHF.